The 10 T cell receptor beta chains in this list originate from one sample, sequenced in a study of T cell changes during pregnancy in multiple sclerosis. Repertoires were generated with immunoSEQ multiplex PCR, while TCRdb's copy carries only in-frame clones and drops some. The profile shows 35,000 to 45,000 clones, roughly 90% of them singletons. The material sequenced was CD8+ T cells from peripheral blood mononuclear cells, taken before pregnancy. All receptors come from a female donor with multiple sclerosis, enrolled in a pregnancy study.

The chain joins TRBV27 to TRBJ2-3; weak D call: TRBD1 (6 bases). Germline V gene sequence: CDR1 MNHEY, CDR2 SMNVEV (reference sequence). This CDR3 region has 19 residues. V was shortened by 0 bases and J by 2 bases, with 21 bases between the two germline ends. The CDR3 loop is CASSLSMGANHPLTDTQYF. The CDR3 DNA sequence: TGTGCCAGCAGTTTATCGATGGGGGCCAATCACCCCCTCACAGATACGCAGTATTTT.

V and J are TRBV5-1 and TRBJ2-7, with TRBD1 identical over 8 bases. The CDR3 length is 16 residues. CDR1 is SGHRS, CDR2 YFSETQ, per germline. Trimming at V came to 0 bases and at J to 4 bases, leaving 9 bases not matched to a gene. CDR3 region: CASSLGTGPLRYEQYF. CDR3 in DNA: TGCGCCAGCAGCTTGGGGACAGGGCCCCTCCGTTACGAGCAGTACTTC.

The chain links TRBV7-3 to TRBJ2-1; D perhaps matches TRBD2 (6 bases). Germline V lookup: CDR1 SGHTA, CDR2 FQGTGA. The CDR3 is made up of 14 amino acids. V was pared by 8 bases and J by 8 bases, with 19 bases between. The CDR3 spells CASSLHGSQDEQFF. As DNA, the CDR3 is TGTGCCAGCTCATTACACGGGAGTCAAGATGAGCAGTTCTTC.

This chain joins TRBV9 and TRBJ1-1; D is ambiguous. V lost 0 bases and J lost 5, with 11 bases in between. The germline V gene has CDR1 SGDLS and CDR2 YYNGEE. The CDR3 runs to 14 residues. The CDR3 bases are TGTGCCAGCAGCGTAGCGGGCGGGCAGACTGAAGCTTTCTTT. Translated, it gives CASSVAGGQTEAFF.

The sample holds one count of this clone. In DNA, the CDR3 is TGCAGCGCCGTCGAGGGTGAGCAGTTCTTC. Translated, it gives CSAVEGEQFF. The chain uses TRBV29-1 and TRBJ2-1, with D perhaps TRBD2 (5 bases). The ends were cut back, 7 bases at V and 9 bases at J, with 10 bases in the middle. Germline lookup yields CDR1 SQVTM and CDR2 ANQGSEA. This CDR3 is 10 amino acids long.

This CDR3 is CASSKEESMNTEAFF. The CDR3 DNA sequence: TGTGCCAGCAGTAAAGAGGAGAGTATGAACACTGAAGCTTTCTTT. The chain recombines TRBV6-6 with TRBJ1-1; D unclear. This CDR3 has 15 amino acids. V was pared by 5 bases and J by 0 bases, with 13 bases between. CDR1 and CDR2 from the germline V gene are MNHNY and SVGAGI (reference sequence).

The chain joins TRBV5-8 to TRBJ2-7; 9 positions match TRBD1. This CDR3 is built from 16 residues. Germline V gives CDR1 SGHTS, CDR2 YDEGEE. V shed 2 bases, J shed 1 base, and the junction held 7 bases outside the gene matches. The CDR3: CASSLRPGQGSYEQYF. The CDR3, as DNA: TGTGCCAGCAGCTTACGACCGGGACAGGGATCCTACGAGCAGTACTTC.

V is TRBV4-3 and J is TRBJ2-1; tentatively, D is TRBD2 (6 bases). Germline loops: CDR1 LGHNA, CDR2 YSLEER. The CDR3 has 14 residues. Trimming stripped 4 bases from V and 3 bases from J, with 10 bases between. CDR3 loop: CASSPGLNYNEQFF. The CDR3 bases are TGCGCCAGCAGCCCCGGACTAAACTACAATGAGCAGTTCTTC.

This clone was seen only once. The chain combines TRBV6-1 with TRBJ1-3; 7 nucleotides match TRBD1. This CDR3 contains 15 residues. Germline assignment: CDR1 MNHNS and CDR2 SASEGT. V trimming: 3 bases; J trimming: 4 bases; junction bases outside the gene matches: 6. The CDR3 DNA reads as TGTGCCAGCAGTGAGGATTACAGGGGAGGAAACACCATATATTTT. Its protein is CASSEDYRGGNTIYF.

V gene TRBV27 combines with J gene TRBJ1-5; D is ambiguous. This CDR3 is 12 amino acids long. Germline CDR1 MNHEY, CDR2 SMNVEV (reference sequence). Trimming stripped 3 bases from V and 6 bases from J, with 6 bases between. The CDR3: CASSLLGQPQHF. The DNA of the CDR3 is TGTGCCAGCAGTTTGCTAGGTCAGCCCCAGCATTTT.